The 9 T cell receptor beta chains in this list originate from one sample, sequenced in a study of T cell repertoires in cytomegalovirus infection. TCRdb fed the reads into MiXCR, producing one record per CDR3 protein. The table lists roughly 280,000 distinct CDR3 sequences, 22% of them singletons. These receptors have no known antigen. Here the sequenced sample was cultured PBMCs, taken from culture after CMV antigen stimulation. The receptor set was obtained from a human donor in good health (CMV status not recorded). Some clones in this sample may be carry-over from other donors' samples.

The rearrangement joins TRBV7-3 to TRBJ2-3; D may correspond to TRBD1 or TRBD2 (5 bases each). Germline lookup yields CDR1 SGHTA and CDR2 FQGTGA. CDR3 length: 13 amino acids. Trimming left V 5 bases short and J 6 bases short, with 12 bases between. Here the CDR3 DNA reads TGTGCCAGCAGCCTAGGGACCACCGATACGCAGTATTTT. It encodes CASSLGTTDTQYF.

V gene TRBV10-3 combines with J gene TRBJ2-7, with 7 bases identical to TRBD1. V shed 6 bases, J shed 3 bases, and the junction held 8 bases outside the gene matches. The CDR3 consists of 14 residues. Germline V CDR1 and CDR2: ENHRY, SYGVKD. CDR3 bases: TGTGCCATCAGCTTCCGGGACAGTAACTACGAGCAGTACTTC. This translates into CAISFRDSNYEQYF.

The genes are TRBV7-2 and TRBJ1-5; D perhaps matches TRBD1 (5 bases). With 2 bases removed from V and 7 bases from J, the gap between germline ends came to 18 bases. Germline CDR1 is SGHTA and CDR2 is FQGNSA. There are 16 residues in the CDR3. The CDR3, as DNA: TGTGCCAGCAGCTTATTTGCGGGGGGAAGTGAGCAGCCCCAGCATTTT. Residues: CASSLFAGGSEQPQHF.

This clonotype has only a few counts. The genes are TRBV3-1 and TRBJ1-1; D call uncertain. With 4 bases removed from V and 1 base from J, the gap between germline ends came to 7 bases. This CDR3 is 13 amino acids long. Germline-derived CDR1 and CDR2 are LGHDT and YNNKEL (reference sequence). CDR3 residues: CASSPSQNTEAFF. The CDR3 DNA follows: TGTGCCAGCAGCCCTAGTCAGAACACTGAAGCTTTCTTT.

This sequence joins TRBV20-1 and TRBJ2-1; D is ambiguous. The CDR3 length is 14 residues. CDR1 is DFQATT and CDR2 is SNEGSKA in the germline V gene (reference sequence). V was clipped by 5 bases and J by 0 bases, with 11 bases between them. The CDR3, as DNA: TGCAGTGCTCCGTCCTCGAGCTCCTACAATGAGCAGTTCTTC. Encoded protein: CSAPSSSSYNEQFF.

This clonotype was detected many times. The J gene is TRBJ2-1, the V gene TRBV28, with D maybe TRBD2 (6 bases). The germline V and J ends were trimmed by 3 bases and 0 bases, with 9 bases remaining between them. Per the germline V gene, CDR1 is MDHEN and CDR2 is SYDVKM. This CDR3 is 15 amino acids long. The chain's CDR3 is CASSFIGSSYNEQFF. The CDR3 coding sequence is TGTGCCAGCAGTTTCATCGGGAGCTCCTACAATGAGCAGTTCTTC.

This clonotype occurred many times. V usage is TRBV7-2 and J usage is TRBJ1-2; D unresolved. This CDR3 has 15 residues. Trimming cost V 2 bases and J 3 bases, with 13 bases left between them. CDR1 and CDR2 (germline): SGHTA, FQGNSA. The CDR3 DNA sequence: TGTGCCAGCAGCTTAAACTCCCACAGCGACTATGGCTACACCTTC. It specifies CASSLNSHSDYGYTF.

CDR3 sequence reads: CASSLGLGFEKLFF. The CDR3, as DNA: TGTGCCAGCAGTTTGGGCCTCGGTTTCGAAAAACTGTTTTTT. This chain links TRBV28 with TRBJ1-4; D is uncertain. Germline CDR1 MDHEN, CDR2 SYDVKM. The CDR3 totals 14 residues. The V and J ends lost 3 bases and 8 bases respectively, with 13 bases between them.

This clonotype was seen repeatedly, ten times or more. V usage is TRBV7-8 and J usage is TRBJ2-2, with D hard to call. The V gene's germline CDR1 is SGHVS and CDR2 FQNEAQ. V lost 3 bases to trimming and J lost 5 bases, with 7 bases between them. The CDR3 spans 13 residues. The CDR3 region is CASSFSRTGELFF. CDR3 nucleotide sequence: TGTGCCAGCAGCTTTAGTCGGACCGGGGAGCTGTTTTTT.